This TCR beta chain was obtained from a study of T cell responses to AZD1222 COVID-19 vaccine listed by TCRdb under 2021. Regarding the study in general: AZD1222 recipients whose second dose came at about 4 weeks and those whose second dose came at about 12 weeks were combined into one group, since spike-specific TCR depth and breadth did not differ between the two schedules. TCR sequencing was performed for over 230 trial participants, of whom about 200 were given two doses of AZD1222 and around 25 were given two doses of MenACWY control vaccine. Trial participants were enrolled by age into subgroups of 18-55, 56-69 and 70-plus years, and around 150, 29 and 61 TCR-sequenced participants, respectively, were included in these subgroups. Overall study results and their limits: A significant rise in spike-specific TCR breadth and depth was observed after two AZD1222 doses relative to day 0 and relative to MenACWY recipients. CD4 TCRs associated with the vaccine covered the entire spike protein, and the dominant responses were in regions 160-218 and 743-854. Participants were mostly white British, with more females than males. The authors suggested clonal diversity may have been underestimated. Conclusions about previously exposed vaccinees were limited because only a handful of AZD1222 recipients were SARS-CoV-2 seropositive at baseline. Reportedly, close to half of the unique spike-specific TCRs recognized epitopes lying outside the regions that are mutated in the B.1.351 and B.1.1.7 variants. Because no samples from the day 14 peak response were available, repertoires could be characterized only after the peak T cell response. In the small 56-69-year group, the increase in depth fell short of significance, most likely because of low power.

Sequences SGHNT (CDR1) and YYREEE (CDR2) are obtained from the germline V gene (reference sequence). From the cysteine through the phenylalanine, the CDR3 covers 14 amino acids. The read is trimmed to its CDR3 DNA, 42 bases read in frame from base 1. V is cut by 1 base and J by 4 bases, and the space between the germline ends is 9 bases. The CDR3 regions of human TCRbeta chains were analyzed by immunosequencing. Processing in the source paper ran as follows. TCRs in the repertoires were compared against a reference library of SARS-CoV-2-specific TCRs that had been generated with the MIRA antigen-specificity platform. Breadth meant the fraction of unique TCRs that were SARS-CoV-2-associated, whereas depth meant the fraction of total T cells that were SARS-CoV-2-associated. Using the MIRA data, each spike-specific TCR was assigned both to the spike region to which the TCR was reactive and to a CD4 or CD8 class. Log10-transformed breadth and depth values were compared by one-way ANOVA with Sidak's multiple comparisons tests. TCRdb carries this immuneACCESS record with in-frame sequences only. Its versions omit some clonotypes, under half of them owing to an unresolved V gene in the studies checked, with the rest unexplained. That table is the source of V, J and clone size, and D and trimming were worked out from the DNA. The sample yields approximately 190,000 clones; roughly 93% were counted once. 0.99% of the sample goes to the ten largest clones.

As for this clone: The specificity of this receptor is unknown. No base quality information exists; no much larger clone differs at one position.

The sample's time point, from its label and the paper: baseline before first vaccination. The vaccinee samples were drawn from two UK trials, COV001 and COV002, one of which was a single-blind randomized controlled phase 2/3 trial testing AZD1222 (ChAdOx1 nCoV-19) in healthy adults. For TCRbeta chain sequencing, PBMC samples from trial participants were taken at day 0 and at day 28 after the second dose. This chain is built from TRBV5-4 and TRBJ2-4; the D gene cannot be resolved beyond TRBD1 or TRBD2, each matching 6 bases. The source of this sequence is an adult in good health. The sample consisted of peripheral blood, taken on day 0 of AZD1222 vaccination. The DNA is TGTGCCAGCAGCTTGCCGGGGGCTAAAAACATTCAGTACTTC. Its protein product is CASSLPGAKNIQYF.